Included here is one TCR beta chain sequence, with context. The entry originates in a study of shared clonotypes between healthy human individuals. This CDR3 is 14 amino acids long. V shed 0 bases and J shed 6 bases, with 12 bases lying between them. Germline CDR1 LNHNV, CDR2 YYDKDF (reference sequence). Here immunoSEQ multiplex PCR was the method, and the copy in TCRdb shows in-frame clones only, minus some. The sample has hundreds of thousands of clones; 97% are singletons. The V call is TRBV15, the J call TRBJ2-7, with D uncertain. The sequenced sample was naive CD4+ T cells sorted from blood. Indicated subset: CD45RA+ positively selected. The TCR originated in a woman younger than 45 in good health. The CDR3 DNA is TGTGCCACCAGCAGAGATTTAGGATCAGGCGAGCAGTACTTC. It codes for CATSRDLGSGEQYF.